This T cell receptor (beta chain) comes out of a study of blood T cell repertoires in COVID-19. Study background: Some COVID-19 samples were acute and others convalescent; all came from the United States, Italy and Spain.

This CDR3 has 15 amino acids. Between the trimmed V and J ends, which lost 5 bases and 3 bases, there was a span of 15 bases. The germline V gene encodes CDR1 MNHEY and CDR2 SMNVEV (reference sequence). This table comes from immunoSEQ multiplex PCR, and its TCRdb copy is limited to in-frame clones, with some not included. The profile covers approximately 250,000 clones, with almost 85% appearing a single time and 14% to 15% taken by the ten largest. Cohort 3 recovered donors had two negative PCRs, clearance, or symptom resolution. The specimen sequenced was PBMCs or T cells enriched from blood (not recorded which). The chain joins TRBV27 to TRBJ2-3; D possibly corresponds to TRBD1 (8 bases). This clonotype was sampled from a man aged 40-50 years who had recovered from COVID-19. CDR3 sequence (DNA): TGTGCCAGCAGTCTGGGGGGGACAGGAACAGATACGCAGTATTTT. It encodes CASSLGGTGTDTQYF.